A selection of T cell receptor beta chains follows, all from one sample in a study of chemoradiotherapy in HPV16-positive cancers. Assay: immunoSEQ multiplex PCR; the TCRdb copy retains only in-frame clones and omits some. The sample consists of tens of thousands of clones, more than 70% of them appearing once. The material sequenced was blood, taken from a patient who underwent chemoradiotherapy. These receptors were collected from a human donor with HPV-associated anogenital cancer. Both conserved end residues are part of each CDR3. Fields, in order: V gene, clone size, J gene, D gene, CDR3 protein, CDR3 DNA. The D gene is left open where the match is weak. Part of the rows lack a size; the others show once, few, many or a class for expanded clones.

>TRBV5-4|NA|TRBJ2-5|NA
CASSLQGSFQETQYF
TGTGCCAGCAGCTTACAGGGCTCTTTTCAAGAGACCCAGTACTTC
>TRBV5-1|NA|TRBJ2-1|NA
CASSLSGSSYNEQFF
TGCGCCAGCAGCTTATCCGGGAGCTCCTACAATGAGCAGTTCTTC
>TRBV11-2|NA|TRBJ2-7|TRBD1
CASSLGTEQGPTHEQYF
TGTGCCAGCAGCTTAGGGACCGAACAGGGGCCCACCCACGAGCAGTACTTC
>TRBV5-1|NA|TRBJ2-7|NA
CASSLAPGSDYEQYF
TGCGCCAGCAGCTTGGCCCCGGGATCGGACTACGAGCAGTACTTC
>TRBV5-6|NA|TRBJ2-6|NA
CASSFVGSGANVLTF
TGTGCCAGCAGCTTCGTTGGGTCTGGGGCCAACGTCCTGACTTTC
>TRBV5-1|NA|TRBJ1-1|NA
CASSESLPNTEAFF
TGCGCCAGCAGCGAATCATTACCGAACACTGAAGCTTTCTTT
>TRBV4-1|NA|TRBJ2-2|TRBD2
CASNHASGGAPTGELFF
TGCGCCAGCAACCATGCTAGCGGGGGGGCCCCCACCGGGGAGCTGTTTTTT
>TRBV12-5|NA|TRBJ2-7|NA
CASSLVRRDCTYEQYF
TGTGCTAGTAGTTTGGTACGAAGGGATTGCACCTACGAGCAGTACTTC
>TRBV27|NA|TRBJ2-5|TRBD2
CASSWGLAGQETQYF
TGTGCCAGCAGTTGGGGACTAGCGGGGCAAGAGACCCAGTACTTC
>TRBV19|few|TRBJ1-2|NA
CASRKSLASYGYTF
TGTGCCAGTCGGAAGTCCCTGGCTTCCTATGGCTACACCTTC
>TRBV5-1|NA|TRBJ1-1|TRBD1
CASSPTGVYTEAFF
TGCGCCAGCAGCCCGACAGGGGTCTACACTGAAGCTTTCTTT
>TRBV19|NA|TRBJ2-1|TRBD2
CASSGTSGSGREQFF
TGTGCCAGTAGTGGGACTAGCGGTAGCGGACGAGAGCAGTTCTTC
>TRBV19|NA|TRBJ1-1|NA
CASVPDGTMNTEAFF
TGTGCCAGCGTTCCGGACGGGACCATGAACACTGAAGCTTTCTTT
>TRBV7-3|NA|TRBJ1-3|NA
CASSGDPKGNTIYF
TGTGCCAGCAGCGGGGACCCCAAAGGAAACACCATATATTTT
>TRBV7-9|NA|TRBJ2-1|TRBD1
CASSLGGQGSYNEQFF
TGTGCCAGCAGCTTAGGGGGACAGGGATCTTACAATGAGCAGTTCTTC
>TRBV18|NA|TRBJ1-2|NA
CASSPPWGGSNYGYTF
TGTGCCAGCTCACCACCGTGGGGGGGATCTAACTATGGCTACACCTTC
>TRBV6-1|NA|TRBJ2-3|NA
CASSEDSTDTQYF
TGTGCCAGCAGTGAAGACAGCACAGATACGCAGTATTTT
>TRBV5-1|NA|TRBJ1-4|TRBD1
CASSTQGAREKLFF
TGCGCCAGCAGCACACAGGGGGCGCGGGAAAAACTGTTTTTT
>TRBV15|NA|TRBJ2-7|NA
CATSRDLNQVYEQYF
TGTGCCACCAGCAGAGACCTGAACCAAGTCTACGAGCAGTACTTC
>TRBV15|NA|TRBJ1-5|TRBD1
CATSRVGQGNQPQHF
TGTGCCACCAGCAGAGTAGGACAGGGGAATCAGCCCCAGCATTTT
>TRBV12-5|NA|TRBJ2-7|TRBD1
CASGLGPTGTDYEQYF
TGCGCTAGTGGTTTGGGTCCTACCGGGACAGACTACGAGCAGTACTTC
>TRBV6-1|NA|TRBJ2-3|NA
CASRVSTDTQYF
TGTGCCAGCAGGGTCTCCACAGATACGCAGTATTTT
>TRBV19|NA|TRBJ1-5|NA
CASSSNGNQPQHF
TGTGCCAGTAGTAGTAATGGCAATCAGCCCCAGCATTTT
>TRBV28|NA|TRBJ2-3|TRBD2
CASSLGPGGDWTQYF
TGTGCCAGCAGTTTAGGACCCGGGGGGGACTGGACGCAGTATTTT
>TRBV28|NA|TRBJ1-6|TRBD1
CASSLTPAGGSPLHF
TGTGCCAGCAGTTTAACCCCGGCAGGGGGGTCGCCCCTCCACTTT
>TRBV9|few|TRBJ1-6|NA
CARERQPSFALHF
TGTGCCCGTGAGAGGCAGCCCTCCTTCGCCCTCCACTTT
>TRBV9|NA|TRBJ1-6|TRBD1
CASSGGGQVRSPLHF
TGTGCCAGCAGCGGGGGGGGACAGGTACGCTCACCCCTCCACTTT
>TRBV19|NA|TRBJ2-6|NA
CASIDLGEANVLTF
TGTGCCAGTATAGACTTAGGGGAGGCCAACGTCCTGACTTTC
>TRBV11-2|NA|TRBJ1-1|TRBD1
CASSSDRGRNRNTEAFF
TGTGCCAGCAGCTCGGACAGGGGGCGAAACCGGAACACTGAAGCTTTCTTT
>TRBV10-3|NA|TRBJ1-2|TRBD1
CAISGGQGANYGYTF
TGTGCCATCAGTGGAGGACAGGGGGCTAACTATGGCTACACCTTC
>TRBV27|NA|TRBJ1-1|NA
CASSETPTGNTEAFF
TGTGCCAGCAGTGAAACTCCCACAGGGAACACTGAAGCTTTCTTT
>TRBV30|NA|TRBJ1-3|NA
CAWSVPRITGNTIYF
TGTGCCTGGAGTGTCCCCCGGATAACTGGAAACACCATATATTTT
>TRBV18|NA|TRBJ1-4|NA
CASSPSSTNEKLFF
TGTGCCAGCTCACCGAGTTCAACTAATGAAAAACTGTTTTTT
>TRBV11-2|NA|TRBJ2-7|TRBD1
CASSFRGRDRDEQYF
TGTGCCAGCAGCTTTAGAGGCCGGGACAGGGACGAGCAGTACTTC
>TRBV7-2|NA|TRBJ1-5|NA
CASSPRVGSNQPQHF
TGTGCCAGCAGCCCCAGGGTGGGCAGCAATCAGCCCCAGCATTTT
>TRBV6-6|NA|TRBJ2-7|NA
CASSPDPTGTYEQYF
TGTGCCAGCAGTCCTGACCCGACGGGAACCTACGAGCAGTACTTC
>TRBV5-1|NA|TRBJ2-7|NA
CASSLVDLRYEQYF
TGCGCCAGCAGCTTGGTCGATCTCCGCTACGAGCAGTACTTC
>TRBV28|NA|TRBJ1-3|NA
CASSPQSRFGNTIYF
TGTGCCAGCAGTCCGCAGAGTCGCTTCGGAAACACCATATATTTT
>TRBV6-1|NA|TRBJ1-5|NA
CASRSGGNQPQHF
TGTGCCAGCAGATCAGGGGGCAATCAGCCCCAGCATTTT
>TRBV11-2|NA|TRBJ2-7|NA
CASSLDLEQYF
TGTGCCAGCAGCTTAGATCTCGAGCAGTACTTC